The subject of this entry is one T cell receptor beta chain. This entry comes from a study of blood T cell repertoires in COVID-19. The CDR3 is 13 amino acids. The V end lost 6 bases, the J end lost 4 bases, and 12 bases lay between the germline ends. Germline-derived CDR1 and CDR2 are SNHLY and FYNNEI. Assay used: immunoSEQ multiplex PCR; TCRdb lists only in-frame clones, some missing. The data hold approximately 490,000 clones, with 75% to 90% observed a single time. The chain carries TRBV2 and TRBJ1-2, with D possibly TRBD1 on 5 matching bases. Sequenced material: PBMCs or T cells enriched from blood (not recorded which). This clonotype was sampled from a woman aged 55-69 years who had recovered from COVID-19. The DNA for the CDR3 is TGTGCCAGCAGGACAGAGGCCTCCTATGGCTACACCTTC. This sequence encodes CASRTEASYGYTF.